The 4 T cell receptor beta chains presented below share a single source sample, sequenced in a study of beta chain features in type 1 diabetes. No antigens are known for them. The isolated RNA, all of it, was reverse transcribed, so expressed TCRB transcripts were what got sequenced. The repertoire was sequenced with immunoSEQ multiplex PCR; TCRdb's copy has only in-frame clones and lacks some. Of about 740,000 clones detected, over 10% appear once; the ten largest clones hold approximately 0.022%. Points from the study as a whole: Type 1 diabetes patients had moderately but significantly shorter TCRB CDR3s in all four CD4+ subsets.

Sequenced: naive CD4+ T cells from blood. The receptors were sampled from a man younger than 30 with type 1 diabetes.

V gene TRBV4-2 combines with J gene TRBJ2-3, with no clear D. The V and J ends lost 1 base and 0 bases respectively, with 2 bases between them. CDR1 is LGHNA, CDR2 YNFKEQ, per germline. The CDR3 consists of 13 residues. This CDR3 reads CASSQASTDTQYF. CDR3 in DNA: TGTGCCAGCAGCCAAGCTAGCACAGATACGCAGTATTTT.

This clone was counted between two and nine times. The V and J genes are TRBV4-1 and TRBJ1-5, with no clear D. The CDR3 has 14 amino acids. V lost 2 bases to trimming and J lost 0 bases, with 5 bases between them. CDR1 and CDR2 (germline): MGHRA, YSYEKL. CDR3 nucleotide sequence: TGCGCCAGCAGCCAACCCAATAGCAATCAGCCCCAGCATTTT. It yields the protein CASSQPNSNQPQHF.

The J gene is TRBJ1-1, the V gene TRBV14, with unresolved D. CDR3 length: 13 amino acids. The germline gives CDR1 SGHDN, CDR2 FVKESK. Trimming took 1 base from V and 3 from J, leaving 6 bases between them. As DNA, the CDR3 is TGTGCCAGCAGCCAAGGGCGGGACACTGAAGCTTTCTTT. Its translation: CASSQGRDTEAFF.

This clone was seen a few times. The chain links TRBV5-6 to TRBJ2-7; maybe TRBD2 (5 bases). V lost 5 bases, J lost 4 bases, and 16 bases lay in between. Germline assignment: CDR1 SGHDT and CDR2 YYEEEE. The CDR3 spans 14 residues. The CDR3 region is CASSYGERGYEQYF. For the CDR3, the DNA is TGTGCCAGCAGTTACGGGGAGCGCGGGTACGAGCAGTACTTC.